This TCR beta chain derives from a study of breast tumors, draining lymph nodes, adjacent tissues (dated by TCRdb to 2016 to 2018). Background on the whole study: The study compared TCR beta repertoires across tumor, adjacent nontumor tissue and axillary lymph nodes from breast cancer patients. The study was designed to assess the relationships and possible T-cell exchange between tumor, surrounding tissue and draining lymph node repertoires in human breast cancer.

On the study overall, not on this receptor specifically: The study presented the conclusion that tumor T cells originate in lymph nodes as consistent with a hypothesis, not as something directly demonstrated. The data were considered consistent with the idea that most tumor T cells come from the lymph node and then expand in tumor tissue. Tumor T-cell repertoires showed less diversity than lymph node repertoires and more diversity than nontumor tissue repertoires, and tumor T-cell repertoires showed preferential V and J gene usage. Tumor and nontumor tissue repertoires were significantly more similar in luminal-like than in basal-like breast cancer.

V is pruned by 5 bases and J by 11 bases, leaving 19 bases of the junction without a gene match. CDR1 SGHTA and CDR2 FQGNSA are derived from the germline V gene. Inclusive of the bounding cysteine and phenylalanine, the CDR3 is 16 residues long. Only CDR3 DNA remains: 48 bases, in frame from the first base. Lymph node samples were obtained from the axillary draining lymph nodes of breast cancer patients. This clonotype was seen many times. Its recognized antigen is unknown. No base qualities exist here, and no much larger clone lies one base off it. The sample was run on an Illumina HiSeq 2000. Multiplex PCR amplification was used to generate the TCR beta chain libraries. The amplified TCR beta chain products were analyzed by high-throughput sequencing. The public reads were reprocessed in TCRdb via fastp at Q25 and MiXCR, keeping in-frame beta chains. Entries that share a CDR3 protein sequence are merged under the most common genes and DNA. For this sample there are about 230,000 distinct CDR3 sequences; 32% appear just once. Together, the top ten hold around 1.5% of the sample.

The source is a female donor with breast cancer. Some clones in this sample may be carry-over from other donors' samples. The chain couples TRBV7-2 to TRBJ2-7; 9 central bases correspond to TRBD2. The specimen sequenced was axillary lymph node tissue. The DNA sequence reads TGTGCCAGCAGCCGAACCGGGACTAGCCTTCTCGAAAACAAGTACTTC. Its protein is CASSRTGTSLLENKYF.